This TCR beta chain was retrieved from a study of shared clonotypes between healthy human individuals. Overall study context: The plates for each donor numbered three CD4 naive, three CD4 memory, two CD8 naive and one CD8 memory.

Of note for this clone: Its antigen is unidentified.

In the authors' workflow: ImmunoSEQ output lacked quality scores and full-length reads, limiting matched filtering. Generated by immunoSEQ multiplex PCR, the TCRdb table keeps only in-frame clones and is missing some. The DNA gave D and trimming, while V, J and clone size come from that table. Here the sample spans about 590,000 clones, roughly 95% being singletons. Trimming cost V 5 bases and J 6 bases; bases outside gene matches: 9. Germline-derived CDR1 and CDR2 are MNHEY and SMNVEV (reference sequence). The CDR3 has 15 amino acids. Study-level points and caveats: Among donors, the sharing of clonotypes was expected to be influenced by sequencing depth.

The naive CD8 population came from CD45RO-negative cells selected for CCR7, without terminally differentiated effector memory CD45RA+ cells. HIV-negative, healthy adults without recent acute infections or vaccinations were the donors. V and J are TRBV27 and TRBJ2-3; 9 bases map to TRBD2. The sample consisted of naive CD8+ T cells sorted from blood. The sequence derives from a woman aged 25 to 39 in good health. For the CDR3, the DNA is TGTGCCAGCAGTCTGACTAGCGGCCCCCCGGATACGCAGTATTTT. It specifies CASSLTSGPPDTQYF.